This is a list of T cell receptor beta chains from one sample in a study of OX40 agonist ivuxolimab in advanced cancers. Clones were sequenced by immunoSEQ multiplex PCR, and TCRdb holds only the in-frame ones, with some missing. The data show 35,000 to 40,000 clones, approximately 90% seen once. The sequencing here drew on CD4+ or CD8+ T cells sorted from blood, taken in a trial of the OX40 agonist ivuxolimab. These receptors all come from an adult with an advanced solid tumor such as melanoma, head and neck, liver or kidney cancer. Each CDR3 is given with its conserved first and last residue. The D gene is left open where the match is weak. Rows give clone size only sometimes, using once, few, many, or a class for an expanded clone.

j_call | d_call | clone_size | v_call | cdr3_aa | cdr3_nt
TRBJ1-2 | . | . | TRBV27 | CASRPGTTSYGYTF | TGTGCCAGCAGGCCCGGGACGACGTCCTATGGCTACACCTTC
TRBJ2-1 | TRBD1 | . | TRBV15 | CATRDRVGNEQFF | TGTGCCACTCGGGACAGGGTCGGTAATGAGCAGTTCTTC
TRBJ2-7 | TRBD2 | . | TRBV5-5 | CASSFNSGSAREQYF | TGTGCCAGCAGCTTCAATAGCGGGAGTGCGAGGGAGCAGTACTTC
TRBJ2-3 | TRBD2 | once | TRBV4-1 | CASSAGLAGGPSTDTQYF | TGCGCCAGCAGCGCGGGACTAGCGGGGGGACCTAGCACAGATACGCAGTATTTT
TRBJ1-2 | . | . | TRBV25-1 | CASSPDLGVPPYGYTF | TGTGCCAGCAGTCCCGACCTTGGGGTACCGCCCTACGGCTACACCTTC
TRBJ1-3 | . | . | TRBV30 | CAWSEDTGNTIYF | TGTGCCTGGAGTGAAGACACTGGAAACACCATATATTTT
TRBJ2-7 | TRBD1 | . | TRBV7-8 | CASSSPGQGFYEQYF | TGTGCCAGCAGCTCCCCGGGACAGGGTTTCTACGAGCAGTACTTC
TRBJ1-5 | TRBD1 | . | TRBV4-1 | CASSPRGQGNQPQHF | TGCGCCAGCAGCCCTCGGGGACAGGGGAATCAGCCCCAGCATTTT
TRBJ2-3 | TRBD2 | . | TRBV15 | CATSRSLLAYTDTQYF | TGTGCCACCAGCAGATCATTACTAGCGTACACAGATACGCAGTATTTT
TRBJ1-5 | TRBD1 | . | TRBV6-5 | CASRPGQGYQPQHF | TGTGCCAGCAGACCCGGACAGGGGTATCAGCCCCAGCATTTT
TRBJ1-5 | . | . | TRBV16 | CASSQEEEDYQPQHF | TGTGCCAGCAGCCAAGAGGAGGAGGACTATCAGCCCCAGCATTTT
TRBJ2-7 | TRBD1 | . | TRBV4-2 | CASSPRDSNYEQYF | TGTGCCAGCAGCCCTCGGGACAGCAACTACGAGCAGTACTTC
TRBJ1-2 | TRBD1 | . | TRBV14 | CASSQHRDRRSRNYGYTF | TGTGCCAGCAGCCAGCACCGGGACAGGCGCTCCCGGAACTATGGCTACACCTTC
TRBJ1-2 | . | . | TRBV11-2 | CASSFPGPASGGYTF | TGTGCCAGCAGCTTTCCGGGTCCTGCCTCAGGAGGCTACACCTTC